Presented here are 9 T cell receptor beta chains from one specimen sequenced in a study of blood T cells in healthy people across ages. PCR was performed a second time for about 6 to 11 cycles using a sample-barcoded 5' primer and a J-beta primer mix. One entry per CDR3 protein results from TCRdb running MiXCR on the 5' RACE reads. This table has about 1,000,000 distinct CDR3 sequences, 40% to 55% appearing once. The sample taken for sequencing was blood. These receptors came from a woman aged 55-70 years in good health.

The chain couples TRBV3-1 to TRBJ2-7; D ambiguous. Germline CDR1 LGHDT, CDR2 YNNKEL (reference sequence). V was shortened by 7 bases and J by 0 bases, with 10 bases between the two germline ends. There are 13 residues in the CDR3. CDR3 region: CASKRAASYEQYF. CDR3 nucleotide sequence: TGTGCCAGCAAAAGAGCAGCCTCCTACGAGCAGTACTTC.

This clonotype was picked up a small number of times. The chain is built from TRBV12-3 or TRBV12-4 and TRBJ1-5, with D perhaps matching TRBD1 (5 bases). The CDR3 is 14 residues long. V dropped 4 bases and J dropped 7 bases, with 14 bases sitting between them. This CDR3 reads CASSSGGGVQPQHF. DNA for the CDR3: TGTGCCAGCAGTTCCGGGGGTGGGGTACAGCCCCAGCATTTT.

The CDR3 DNA reads TGTGCCAGCAGTGAGCTGGGTCGGGAGAGATTTTCAGATACGCAGTATTTT. Residues: CASSELGRERFSDTQYF. The chain carries TRBV2 and TRBJ2-3; the D gene is possibly TRBD2 (6 bases). CDR3 length: 17 residues. The V gene's germline CDR1 is SNHLY and CDR2 FYNNEI. Trimming removed 3 bases from V and 4 bases from J, with 20 bases in between.

The gene calls are TRBV27 and TRBJ1-1; tentatively, D is TRBD1 (5 bases). This CDR3 comprises 14 residues. Between the trimmed V and J ends, which lost 0 bases and 8 bases, there was a span of 13 bases. Germline CDR1 reads MNHEY; CDR2 reads SMNVEV (reference sequence). CDR3 sequence reads: CASSLSTGPTEAFF. The CDR3 nucleotides read TGTGCCAGCAGTTTATCCACGGGACCGACGGAAGCTTTCTTT.

CDR3 sequence: CASSLNLAGVRKETQYF. The CDR3 DNA sequence: TGTGCCAGCAGCTTAAATCTAGCGGGAGTCAGGAAAGAGACCCAGTACTTC. This chain joins TRBV7-9 and TRBJ2-5, with 10 bases fitting TRBD2. This CDR3 has 17 residues. Germline V lookup: CDR1 SEHNR, CDR2 FQNEAQ (reference sequence). Unmatched junction bases numbered 9, after V lost 2 bases and J lost 3 bases.

In this sample, this clonotype turned up a few times. V gene TRBV7-8 combines with J gene TRBJ2-4; D uncertain. V gave up 1 base and J gave up 1 base, with 8 bases separating them. Per germline, CDR1 SGHVS and CDR2 FQNEAQ. The CDR3 has 15 amino acids. In nucleotides, the CDR3 is TGTGCCAGCAGCTTAGAAGTAAGGGCCAAAAACATTCAGTACTTC. Encoded protein: CASSLEVRAKNIQYF.

This sequence joins TRBV9 and TRBJ2-4; D is ambiguous. The CDR3 spans 14 residues. Trimming cost V 3 bases and J 7 bases, with 14 bases left between them. The germline V gene has CDR1 SGDLS and CDR2 YYNGEE. In DNA, the CDR3 is TGTGCCAGCAGCGCCCCGGGCTTGGGCAACATTCAGTACTTC. Its protein is CASSAPGLGNIQYF.

As concerns this clonotype: A much larger clone lies one base from this, so it may be a read error. The gene calls are TRBV10-3 and TRBJ2-7; 7 bases are shared with TRBD2. Germline V CDR1 and CDR2: ENHRY, SYGVKD. J lost 3 bases, V lost 6 bases, and 5 bases had no gene match. CDR3 size: 13 residues. The CDR3 DNA reads TGTGCCATCAGACGCTCGGGGGGCTACGAGCAGTACTTC. It encodes CAIRRSGGYEQYF.

The DNA for the CDR3 is TGCAGTGCTAGGTGGGATTGCAGGCCTAATGAGCAGTACTTC. Its protein product is CSARWDCRPNEQYF. V usage is TRBV20-1 and J usage is TRBJ2-7; D remains ambiguous. V lost 3 bases, J lost 7 bases, and 19 bases lay in between. This CDR3 has 14 residues. Looked up from germline, CDR1 is DFQATT and CDR2 is SNEGSKA (reference sequence).